This TCR beta chain appears in the sequencing data of a study of T cells of healthy individuals. TCRdb processed the 5' RACE reads anew with MiXCR; each CDR3 protein has one entry. The sample consists of 40,000 to 65,000 distinct CDR3 sequences, roughly 15% of them appearing once. The CDR3 has 16 amino acids. Germline V gene data show CDR1 as SGHDT and CDR2 as YYEEEE. Trimming took 5 bases from V and 5 from J; bases not matched to a gene: 9. This sequence originates from a human donor in good health. The chain carries TRBV5-6 and TRBJ1-6, with TRBD1 identical over 8 bases. This CDR3 is CASRYTGTGDNSPLHF. The DNA of the CDR3 is TGTGCCAGCAGGTATACCGGGACAGGCGATAATTCACCCCTCCACTTT.